These 6 T cell receptor beta chains were sequenced from one sample in a study of blood T cell repertoires in COVID-19. Here immunoSEQ multiplex PCR was the method, and the copy in TCRdb shows in-frame clones only, minus some. The table records hundreds of thousands of clones, 75% to 90% of them present only once. The sequencing sample was made of peripheral blood. The receptor source for this set is a man aged 18 to 29 with COVID-19, enrolled during active disease.

The V gene is TRBV5-4, the J gene TRBJ2-3, with D hard to call. CDR3 length: 12 residues. The germline CDR1 and CDR2 sequences are SGHNT and YYREEE (reference sequence). The germline V and J ends were trimmed by 4 bases and 6 bases, with 9 bases remaining between them. In DNA, the CDR3 is TGTGCCAGCAGCGTAGTCCCTGATACGCAGTATTTT. This encodes CASSVVPDTQYF.

The chain is built from TRBV5-4 and TRBJ1-1; 7 bases match TRBD1. V was clipped by 0 bases and J by 3 bases; unmatched bases: 2. Germline CDR1 is SGHNT and CDR2 is YYREEE (reference sequence). The CDR3 covers 14 residues. The CDR3 region is CASSLEGQYTEAFF. In DNA, the CDR3 is TGTGCCAGCAGCTTGGAGGGACAGTACACTGAAGCTTTCTTT.

V and J are TRBV6-6 and TRBJ2-7; D is ambiguous. CDR1 and CDR2 from the germline V gene are MNHNY and SVGAGI (reference sequence). V dropped 6 bases and J dropped 5 bases, with 14 bases sitting between them. The CDR3 covers 13 residues. The CDR3 nucleotides read TGTGCCAGCAGCGAGCGACCGCTCGACGAGCAGTACTTC. Translating gives CASSERPLDEQYF.

V is TRBV7-9 and J is TRBJ1-2; 7 bases are a match to TRBD1. The CDR3 is made up of 14 amino acids. From germline, CDR1 is SEHNR and CDR2 FQNEAQ (reference sequence). Losses at the gene ends were 5 bases for V and 5 bases for J; bases not matched to a gene: 8. The chain's CDR3 is CASSRETGSYGYTF. The DNA for the CDR3 is TGTGCCAGCAGCCGAGAGACAGGGAGTTATGGCTACACCTTC. The entire variable domain, with the rest obtained from reference TRBV7-9 and TRBJ1-2, is as follows: DTGVSQNPRHKITKRGQNVTFRCDPISEHNRLYWYRQTLGQGPEFLTYFQNEAQLEKSRLLSDRFSAERPKGSFSTLEIQRTEQGDSAMYLCASSRETGSYGYTFGSGTRLTVV.

The table lists this clone with many counts. The chain recombines TRBV27 with TRBJ2-7; 9 bases are shared with TRBD1. V shed 9 bases, J shed 5 bases, and the junction held 11 bases outside the gene matches. This CDR3 is 14 amino acids long. From germline, CDR1 is MNHEY and CDR2 SMNVEV (reference sequence). The CDR3 here is CASSRDRVYDEQYF. CDR3 DNA: TGTGCCAGTTCCCGGGACAGGGTGTACGACGAGCAGTACTTC.

Of note for this clone: A read error may account for a junction end that differs from germline. In the same sample, other DNA sequences code for this CDR3. The chain is built from TRBV5-1 and TRBJ1-6, with no clear D. This CDR3 comprises 13 residues. Germline assignment: CDR1 SGHRS and CDR2 YFSETQ. CDR3 sequence reads: CASSLTDNSPLHF. Written as DNA, the CDR3 is TGCGCCAGCAGCTTGACAGATAATTCACCCCTCCATTTT.